What follows are 2 T cell receptor beta chains derived from one specimen sequenced in a study of blood T cell repertoires in COVID-19. Sequencing was performed with immunoSEQ multiplex PCR; in TCRdb, only in-frame clones are kept and a portion is missing. The data contain about 130,000 clones, approximately 85% of them singletons. Sequenced input: peripheral blood. These receptors were taken from a human donor in a cohort sampled during active COVID-19.

This chain joins TRBV2 and TRBJ2-5; 10 nucleotides agree with TRBD2. The germline V gene encodes CDR1 SNHLY and CDR2 FYNNEI. CDR3 length: 15 amino acids. Trimming took 3 bases from V and 2 from J; bases not matched to a gene: 3. The chain's CDR3 is CASSDSGGWQETQYF. CDR3 DNA sequence: TGTGCCAGCAGTGATAGCGGGGGGTGGCAAGAGACCCAGTACTTC.

The chain joins TRBV7-9 to TRBJ1-5, with D unresolved. Trimming removed 4 bases from V and 7 bases from J, with 11 bases in between. CDR1 and CDR2 (germline): SEHNR, FQNEAQ (reference sequence). This CDR3 contains 13 residues. CDR3 residues: CASSSAGNQPQHF. The CDR3 region has the DNA TGTGCCAGCAGCTCCGCGGGGAACCAGCCCCAGCATTTT.